This T cell receptor (beta chain) appears in the sequencing data of a study of cytomegalovirus exposure and HLA in healthy donors. General observations from the study: Rare TCR sequences predominated, though certain public TCRs were found in many donors.

V was clipped by 2 bases and J by 4 bases, with 17 bases between them. There are 16 residues in the CDR3. Germline assignment: CDR1 MNHEY and CDR2 SVGAGI. This clone was seen a handful of times. Its specificity is not known. Primers included in the PCR were 60 Vbeta and 13 Jbeta primers. Authors' methods: Later analysis identified tens of millions of unique TCR beta chains, 9 million to 12 million shared. Here immunoSEQ multiplex PCR was the method, and the copy in TCRdb shows in-frame clones only, minus some. That table furnishes V, J and clone size, whereas the DNA furnished D and trimming. The repertoire holds about 130,000 clones, with around 67% as singletons.

V is TRBV6-5 and J is TRBJ2-5, with D maybe TRBD2 (6 bases). The receptor comes from a woman aged 40-49 years in good health and CMV-seropositive. What was sequenced was PBMCs. CDR3 sequence (DNA): TGTGCCAGCAGTTACGGCCTACCCTCGGAGGGAGAGACCCAGTACTTC. Protein product: CASSYGLPSEGETQYF.